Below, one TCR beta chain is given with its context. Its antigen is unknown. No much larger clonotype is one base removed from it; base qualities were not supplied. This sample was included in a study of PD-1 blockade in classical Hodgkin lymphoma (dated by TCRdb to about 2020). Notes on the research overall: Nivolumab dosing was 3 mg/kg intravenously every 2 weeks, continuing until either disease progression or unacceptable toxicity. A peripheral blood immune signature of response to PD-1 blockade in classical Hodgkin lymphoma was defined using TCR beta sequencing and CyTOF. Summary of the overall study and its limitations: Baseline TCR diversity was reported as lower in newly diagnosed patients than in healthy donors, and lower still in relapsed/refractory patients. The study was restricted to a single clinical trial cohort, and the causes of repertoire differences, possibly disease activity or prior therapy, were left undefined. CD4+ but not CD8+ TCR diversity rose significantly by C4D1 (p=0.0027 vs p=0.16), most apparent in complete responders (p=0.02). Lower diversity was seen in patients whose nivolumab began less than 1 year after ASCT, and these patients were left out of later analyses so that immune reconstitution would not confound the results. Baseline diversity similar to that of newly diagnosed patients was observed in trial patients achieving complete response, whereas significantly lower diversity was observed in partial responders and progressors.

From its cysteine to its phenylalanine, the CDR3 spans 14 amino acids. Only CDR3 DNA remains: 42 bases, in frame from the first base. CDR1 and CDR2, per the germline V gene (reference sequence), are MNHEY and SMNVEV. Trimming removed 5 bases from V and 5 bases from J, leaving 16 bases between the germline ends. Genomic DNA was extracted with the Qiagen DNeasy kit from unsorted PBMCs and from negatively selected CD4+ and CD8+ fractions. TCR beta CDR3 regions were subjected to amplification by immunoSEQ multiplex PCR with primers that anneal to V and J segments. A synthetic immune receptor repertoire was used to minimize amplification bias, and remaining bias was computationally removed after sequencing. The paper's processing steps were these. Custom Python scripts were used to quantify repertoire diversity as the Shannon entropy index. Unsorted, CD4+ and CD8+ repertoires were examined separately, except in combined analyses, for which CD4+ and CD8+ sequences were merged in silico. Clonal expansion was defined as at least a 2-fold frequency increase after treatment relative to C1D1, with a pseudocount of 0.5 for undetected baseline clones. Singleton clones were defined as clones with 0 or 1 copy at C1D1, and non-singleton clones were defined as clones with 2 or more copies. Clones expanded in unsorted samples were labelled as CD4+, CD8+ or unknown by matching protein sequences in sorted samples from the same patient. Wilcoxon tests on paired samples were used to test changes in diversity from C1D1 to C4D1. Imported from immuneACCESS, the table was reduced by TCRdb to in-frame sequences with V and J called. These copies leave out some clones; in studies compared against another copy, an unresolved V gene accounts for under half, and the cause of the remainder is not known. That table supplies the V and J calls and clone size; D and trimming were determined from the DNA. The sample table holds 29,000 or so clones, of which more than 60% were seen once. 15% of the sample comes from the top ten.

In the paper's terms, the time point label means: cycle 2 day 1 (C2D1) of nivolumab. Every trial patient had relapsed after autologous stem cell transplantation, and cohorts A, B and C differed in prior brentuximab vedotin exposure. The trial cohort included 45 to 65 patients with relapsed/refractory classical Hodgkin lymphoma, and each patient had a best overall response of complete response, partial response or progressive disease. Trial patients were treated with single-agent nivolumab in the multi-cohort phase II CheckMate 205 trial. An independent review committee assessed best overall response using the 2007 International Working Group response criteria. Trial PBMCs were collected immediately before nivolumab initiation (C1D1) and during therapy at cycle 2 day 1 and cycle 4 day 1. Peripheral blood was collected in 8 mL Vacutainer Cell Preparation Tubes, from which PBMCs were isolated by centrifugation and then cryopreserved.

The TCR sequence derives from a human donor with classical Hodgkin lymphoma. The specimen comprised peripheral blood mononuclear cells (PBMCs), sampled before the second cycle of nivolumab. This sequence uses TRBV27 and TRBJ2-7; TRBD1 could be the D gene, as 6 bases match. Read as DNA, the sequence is TGTGCCAGCAGTCTGCTGGGGGCTAATGACGAGCAGTACTTC. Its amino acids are CASSLLGANDEQYF.